A selection of T cell receptor beta chains follows, all from one sample in a study of response to subunit inactivated influenza vaccine. MiXCR was run by TCRdb on the RT-PCR reads, yielding one entry per CDR3 protein. The sample yields roughly 290,000 distinct CDR3 sequences, 20% to 25% seen once. The starting material was PBMCs from blood, obtained less than 22 months after vaccination. The source of these receptors is a man aged 50-75 years who received an inactivated influenza vaccine. Each CDR3 is given with its conserved first and last residue. D genes are given only for firm matches. Clone size is stated in some rows and not others, as once, few, many or a class when expanded.

J: TRBJ2-4; D: .; V: TRBV3-1; size: few; DNA: TGTGCCAGCAGCCAAGAGGTTTTAGCCAAAAACATTCAGTACTTC; CDR3: CASSQEVLAKNIQYF
J: TRBJ1-1; D: .; V: TRBV6-5; size: .; DNA: TGTGCCAGCAGTTCTCGATGGAGGGCCACTGAAGCTTTCTTT; CDR3: CASSSRWRATEAFF
J: TRBJ2-3; D: TRBD2; V: TRBV7-9; size: few; DNA: TGTGCCAGCAGAACTAGCGTAAGCACAGATACGCAGTATTTT; CDR3: CASRTSVSTDTQYF
J: TRBJ1-5; D: .; V: TRBV21-1; size: many; DNA: TGTGCCAGCAGCAGAGGACAGGGGAGCAATCAGCCCCAGCATTTT; CDR3: CASSRGQGSNQPQHF
J: TRBJ2-3; D: .; V: TRBV5-1; size: many; DNA: TGCGCCAGCAGCCAAGCGCCACTAGCAGCAACACGAGATACGCAGTATTTT; CDR3: CASSQAPLAATRDTQYF
J: TRBJ1-1; D: TRBD1; V: TRBV5-4; size: .; DNA: TGTGCCAGCAGCCGACCGGGACAGGGTTTGGCGCAAACTGAAGCTTTCTTT; CDR3: CASSRPGQGLAQTEAFF
J: TRBJ1-5; D: .; V: TRBV30; size: few; DNA: TGTGCCTGGAGTGCAGGGACCCAGGCAGCCCAGCATTTT; CDR3: CAWSAGTQAAQHF
J: TRBJ1-5; D: .; V: TRBV20-1; size: .; DNA: TGCAGTGCTAGGCAGCTCAATCAGCCCCAGCATTTT; CDR3: CSARQLNQPQHF
J: TRBJ2-1; D: .; V: TRBV6-2/TRBV6-3; size: .; DNA: TGTGCCAGCATTCGGGCAGGCCCATTCAATGAGCAGTTCTTC; CDR3: CASIRAGPFNEQFF
J: TRBJ1-4; D: .; V: TRBV20-1; size: few; DNA: TGCAGTGCTAGCTCCGGGGGCAGGAGTGAAAAACTGTTTTTT; CDR3: CSASSGGRSEKLFF
J: TRBJ2-1; D: TRBD2; V: TRBV4-2; size: few; DNA: TGTGCCAGCAGCCCCCGCGGGGGACCGATCTCCTACAATGAGCAGTTCTTC; CDR3: CASSPRGGPISYNEQFF
J: TRBJ2-3; D: .; V: TRBV11-2; size: .; DNA: TGTGCCAGCAGCTTAGACCGGGGCAGGGTGGGCACAGATACGCAGTATTTT; CDR3: CASSLDRGRVGTDTQYF
J: TRBJ2-5; D: .; V: TRBV6-1; size: .; DNA: TGTGCCAGCAGCCCCACACGCCACAAACCAGAGACCCAGTACTTC; CDR3: CASSPTRHKPETQYF
J: TRBJ2-5; D: TRBD2; V: TRBV4-1; size: .; DNA: TGCGCCAGCAGAAGACTGACTAGCGGGGGAGAGACCCAGTACTTC; CDR3: CASRRLTSGGETQYF
J: TRBJ1-1; D: .; V: TRBV25-1; size: .; DNA: TGTGCCAGCAGTGAGGGAAGAGGGTACAGTTTGGGCACTGAAGCTTTCTTT; CDR3: CASSEGRGYSLGTEAFF
J: TRBJ1-5; D: .; V: TRBV28; size: .; DNA: TGTGCCAGCAGTCCCGGGGGCAGGGTAGGCCAGCCCCAGCATTTT; CDR3: CASSPGGRVGQPQHF
J: TRBJ2-3; D: .; V: TRBV7-2; size: .; DNA: TGTGCCAGCGGTTTCACAGATACGCGGTATTTT; CDR3: CASGFTDTRYF
J: TRBJ1-6; D: TRBD1; V: TRBV14; size: .; DNA: TGTGCCAGCAGCAAAACGGACAGGGGTTCACCCCTCCACTTT; CDR3: CASSKTDRGSPLHF
J: TRBJ2-1; D: .; V: TRBV27; size: .; DNA: TGTGCCAGCAGTTTGGAGGGGGTCCCCTACAATGAGCAGTTCTTC; CDR3: CASSLEGVPYNEQFF
J: TRBJ2-1; D: TRBD2; V: TRBV3-1; size: .; DNA: TGTGCCAGCAGCCCACTCAATTGGGTATGGGGGACTAGTGTCTACAATGAGCAGTTCTTC; CDR3: CASSPLNWVWGTSVYNEQFF
J: TRBJ2-2; D: .; V: TRBV29-1; size: few; DNA: TGCAGCGGCCTAGTAACCGGGGAGCTGTTTTTT; CDR3: CSGLVTGELFF
J: TRBJ2-5; D: .; V: TRBV10-3; size: .; DNA: TGTGCCATCAGTGAGTCGGGGCGAATTCAAGAGACCCAGTACTTC; CDR3: CAISESGRIQETQYF
J: TRBJ1-2; D: .; V: TRBV27; size: many; DNA: TGTGCCAGCAGGATGGGGGGGACTTTTAGCTATGGCTACACCTTC; CDR3: CASRMGGTFSYGYTF
J: TRBJ2-1; D: TRBD2; V: TRBV7-8; size: .; DNA: TGTGCCAGCCTTCGAGCGGGAACTCAGTTATTC; CDR3: CASLRAGTQLF